This T cell receptor beta chain was identified in a study of CD4 T cells in relation to SARS-CoV-2 and coronaviruses. CD4+ T cells from unexposed donors were obtained before the COVID-19 pandemic (2011-2018). Cryopreserved PBMCs were CD4-enriched, then split into naive and memory cells. Remarks on this clone: The antigen remains unidentified.

Overall study results and limits: Pre-pandemic and post-infection samples never came from the same donor. Monoreactive clones expanded significantly more to SARS-CoV-2 than crossreactive clones did.

Sequencing used immunoSEQ multiplex PCR; TCRdb keeps in-frame clones, though not all of them. The sample holds about 65,000 clones, about 87% seen once. The CDR3 runs 19 residues. V gave up 5 bases and J gave up 2 bases; unmatched junction bases: 8. The germline CDR1 and CDR2 sequences are MNHEY and SVGEGT. Sequencing was done on a sample of memory CD4+ T cells from PBMCs. V usage is TRBV6-2 or TRBV6-3 and J usage is TRBJ2-2; 16 bases fit TRBD2. The origin of this receptor is a human donor in good health. CDR3 bases: TGTGCCAGCAGTCGCCCGGGACTAGCGGGAGGGCCAAACACCGGGGAGCTGTTTTTT. Encoded protein: CASSRPGLAGGPNTGELFF.